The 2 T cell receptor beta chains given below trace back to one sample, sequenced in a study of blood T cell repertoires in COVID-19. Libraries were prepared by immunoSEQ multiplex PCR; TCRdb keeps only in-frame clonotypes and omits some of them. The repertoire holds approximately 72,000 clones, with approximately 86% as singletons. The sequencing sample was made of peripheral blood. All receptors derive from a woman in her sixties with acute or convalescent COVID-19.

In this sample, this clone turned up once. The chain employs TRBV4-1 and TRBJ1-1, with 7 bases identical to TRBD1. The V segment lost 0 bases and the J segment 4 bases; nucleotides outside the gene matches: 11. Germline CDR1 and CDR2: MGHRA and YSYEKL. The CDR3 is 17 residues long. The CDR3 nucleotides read TGCGCCAGCAGCCAAGACCCCTTAACAGGGGCGGGCACTGAAGCTTTCTTT. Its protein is CASSQDPLTGAGTEAFF.

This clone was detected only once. CDR3 DNA: TGTGCCAGCAGCTTCCAGGGAGGCGCGGATGGCTACACCTTC. Translated, it gives CASSFQGGADGYTF. V gene TRBV7-9 combines with J gene TRBJ1-2, with D possibly being TRBD1 (5 bases). V lost 3 bases, J lost 6 bases, and 14 bases lay in between. The CDR3 sequence is 14 residues long. Looked up from germline, CDR1 is SEHNR and CDR2 is FQNEAQ (reference sequence).